Listed below are T cell receptor beta chains from one sample, sequenced in a study of Graves' ophthalmopathy and Graves' hyperthyroidism. TCRdb independently ran MiXCR on the multiplex PCR reads; one entry per CDR3 protein. Counted here are fewer than 350,000 distinct CDR3 sequences, around a sixth occurring once; the ten biggest clones make up roughly an eighth. Sequencing was performed on peripheral blood. The receptors originated from an adult man with Graves' ophthalmopathy. Both conserved end residues are part of each CDR3. A D gene is named only where the DNA matches it firmly. Some rows mark clone size as missing; the rest say once, few, many or name a class of expanded clone.

d_gene	abundance	v_gene	j_gene	CDR3aa	CDR3nt
TRBD2	many	TRBV6-2/TRBV6-3	TRBJ2-5	CASSYPTSGSGETQYF	TGTGCCAGCAGTTACCCGACTAGCGGGAGTGGTGAGACCCAGTACTTC
.	.	TRBV28	TRBJ2-5	CASCAGFCQTQYF	TGTGCCAGCTGTGCAGGGTTTTGTCAGACCCAGTACTTC
TRBD1	.	TRBV7-2	TRBJ2-7	CASSPVGQGLHEQYF	TGTGCCAGCAGCCCGGTGGGACAGGGTCTCCACGAGCAGTACTTC
TRBD1	many	TRBV15	TRBJ1-5	CATSRGVGQGAGSNQPQHF	TGTGCCACCAGCAGGGGGGTAGGACAGGGGGCTGGGAGCAATCAGCCCCAGCATTTT
.	many	TRBV6-2/TRBV6-3	TRBJ2-7	CASSYSSLARRTLIYEQYF	TGTGCCAGCAGTTACTCGTCTTTGGCTCGGAGGACACTGATCTACGAGCAGTACTTC
.	many	TRBV20-1	TRBJ2-5	CSAAQTGPQETQYF	TGCAGTGCGGCCCAGACGGGCCCTCAAGAGACCCAGTACTTC
.	many	TRBV24-1	TRBJ2-5	CATQGRGQQETQYF	TGTGCCACCCAAGGGAGGGGACAGCAAGAGACCCAGTACTTC
TRBD1	.	TRBV6-1	TRBJ2-6	CASSEAGQGASGANVLTF	TGTGCCAGCAGTGAAGCAGGACAGGGGGCATCTGGGGCCAACGTCCTGACTTTC
.	many	TRBV19	TRBJ2-5	CASSTDNQETQYF	TGTGCCAGTAGTACGGACAACCAAGAGACCCAGTACTTC
TRBD1	many	TRBV12-3/TRBV12-4	TRBJ1-2	CASRRQGFDGYTF	TGTGCCAGCAGGAGACAGGGGTTTGATGGCTACACCTTC
.	few	TRBV24-1	TRBJ2-2	CATSDLLPGSGGGDTGELFF	TGTGCCACCAGTGATTTGCTACCGGGATCCGGGGGAGGTGACACCGGGGAGCTGTTTTTT
.	many	TRBV20-1	TRBJ1-2	CSARGADTAYGYTF	TGCAGTGCTAGAGGAGCAGATACCGCTTATGGCTACACCTTC
TRBD1	many	TRBV2	TRBJ2-5	CAIDRGRETQYF	TGTGCCATCGACAGGGGGCGGGAGACCCAGTACTTC
.	few	TRBV6-1	TRBJ1-2	CASSVAGNYGYIF	TGTGCCAGCAGTGTAGCTGGGAACTATGGCTACATCTTC
TRBD2	.	TRBV6-2/TRBV6-3	TRBJ2-7	CASSYASGSYEQYF	TGTGCCAGCAGTTACGCTAGCGGGAGCTACGAGCAGTACTTC
.	.	TRBV7-9	TRBJ2-7	CASSQDTLDEQYF	TGTGCCAGCAGCCAAGATACTCTTGACGAGCAGTACTTC
TRBD1	many	TRBV2	TRBJ2-7	CATDGQGSYEQYF	TGTGCCACAGACGGACAGGGCTCCTACGAGCAGTACTTC
.	.	TRBV4-1	TRBJ1-6	CASSQVNTLTATNSPLHF	TGCGCCAGCAGCCAAGTAAACACCCTGACAGCTACCAATTCACCCCTCCACTTT
.	many	TRBV29-1	TRBJ2-5	CSVATGQETQYF	TGCAGCGTAGCGACAGGTCAAGAGACCCAGTACTTC
.	.	TRBV5-1	TRBJ2-2	CASSSTTTGTYNTGELFF	TGCGCCAGCAGCTCTACCACAACCGGGACATATAACACCGGGGAGCTGTTTTTT
.	.	TRBV6-1	TRBJ1-1	CASTPRQELNTEAFF	TGTGCCAGCACTCCCCGACAGGAGTTGAACACTGAAGCTTTCTTT
.	many	TRBV20-1	TRBJ2-2	CSARADVRAGELFF	TGCAGTGCTAGAGCAGATGTGAGGGCCGGGGAGCTGTTTTTT
.	many	TRBV6-1	TRBJ2-5	CASRTTGRETQYF	TGTGCCAGCAGGACCACGGGGCGAGAGACCCAGTACTTC
.	.	TRBV12-3/TRBV12-4	TRBJ2-5	CASSSTQKETQYF	TGTGCCAGCAGTTCCACCCAGAAAGAGACCCAGTACTTC
.	.	TRBV6-1	TRBJ2-7	CASRTEAGEQYF	TGTGCCAGCAGGACTGAAGCGGGCGAGCAGTACTTC
TRBD1	.	TRBV28	TRBJ1-1	CASSSRTGHMNTEAFF	TGTGCCAGCAGTTCGCGGACAGGGCACATGAACACTGAAGCTTTCTTT
TRBD2	.	TRBV5-1	TRBJ2-5	CASSLGLAGDVQETQYF	TGCGCCAGCAGCTTAGGACTAGCGGGAGACGTCCAAGAGACCCAGTACTTC
.	many	TRBV27	TRBJ2-7	CASSLSKAGVTYEQYF	TGTGCCAGCAGTTTATCGAAGGCAGGTGTCACCTACGAGCAGTACTTC
TRBD2	many	TRBV24-1	TRBJ2-2	CATSDRGLADTGELFF	TGTGCCACCAGTGATCGGGGACTAGCTGACACCGGGGAGCTGTTTTTT
.	many	TRBV10-3	TRBJ2-2	CAISESSGSSNGLFF	TGTGCCATCAGTGAGTCGTCGGGGTCGAGTAATGGGCTGTTTTTT
.	many	TRBV6-5	TRBJ1-1	CASRYRALNTEAFF	TGTGCCAGCAGGTACAGGGCCTTAAACACTGAAGCTTTCTTT
.	many	TRBV12-3/TRBV12-4	TRBJ1-5	CASSLATTGLALGNQPQHF	TGTGCCAGCAGTTTAGCGACGACAGGCCTAGCCCTTGGCAATCAGCCCCAGCATTTT
TRBD2	many	TRBV10-3	TRBJ2-5	CAISAPSGREDQETQYF	TGTGCCATCAGTGCCCCTAGCGGGAGAGAGGACCAAGAGACCCAGTACTTC
.	many	TRBV6-5	TRBJ1-3	CASSYSEDTIYF	TGTGCCAGCAGTTACTCGGAGGACACCATATATTTT
.	once	TRBV6-2/TRBV6-3	TRBJ2-7	CASSYFSLRLDGVGYEQYF	TGTGCCAGCAGTTACTTCTCTTTGCGGTTGGATGGGGTCGGGTACGAGCAGTACTTC
.	many	TRBV2	TRBJ1-1	CARTPERRTTEAFF	TGTGCCCGCACTCCCGAGAGGAGGACAACTGAAGCTTTCTTT
.	many	TRBV12-3/TRBV12-4	TRBJ2-2	CASRPVGGANTGELFF	TGTGCCAGCAGACCTGTTGGCGGGGCCAACACCGGGGAGCTGTTTTTT
TRBD1	many	TRBV12-3/TRBV12-4	TRBJ1-1	CASSFLTGAEDTEAFF	TGTGCCAGCAGTTTCCTGACAGGGGCGGAAGACACTGAAGCTTTCTTT
.	once	TRBV12-3/TRBV12-4	TRBJ2-5	CASSVGAGQETQYF	TGTGCCAGCAGTGTGGGGGCGGGCCAAGAGACCCAGTACTTC